One T cell receptor (beta chain) is described in this entry. This clonotype appeared many times. Its specific antigen is unknown. Base qualities are not recorded, but no much larger clone differs from it by a single base. This sample was included in a study of HIV-infected children after antiretroviral therapy interruption (dated by TCRdb to about 2019). In terms of the full investigation: Eight children, all with CD4+ count above 500 and viral load below 50 copies/ml, were included, of whom four were on planned treatment interruption and four were on continuous treatment. Samples from the interruption arm were taken at week 0, at week 12, at the end of interruption (week 24 or 48), and about 3 years after the study ended. Most participating children had recorded exposure to EBV and CMV. Alongside measurements of thymic output, the study compared TCR repertoires of children on planned treatment interruption with TCR repertoires of children on continuous antiretroviral treatment. Median age was roughly 10 years in the interruption group and about 8 years in the continuous treatment group. For the continuous-treatment arm, samples from the corresponding weeks 0, 48 and 150 were analyzed. Broad study findings and their caveats: An increase in the naive CD4+ Gini coefficient was observed by the end of treatment interruption, suggesting clonal expansion, and a return to baseline was observed by 3 years. Minor non-naive CD45RA+ populations, such as EMRA or stem memory cells, might be present among the sorted CD45RA+ naive cells. The low number of patients is regarded as a limitation, and the data should be interpreted with caution. For naive CD4+ repertoires of PTI patients, CDR3 sharing between time points dropped once interruption began, while many sequences were shared between the end of interruption and 3 years later.

Libraries were built with 3' RACE. TCR libraries were built from RNA using a 3' RACE protocol with unique molecular identifiers to correct PCR amplification bias. As many as 12 amplicon libraries were pooled and then sequenced on an Illumina MiSeq using v2 2x250 paired-end chemistry. In the original analysis: Reads were processed with Decombinator for assignment of V and J genes and CDR3, and barcode-based correction of errors and PCR bias was applied. Repertoires were subsampled to equal depth before Gini coefficients were calculated with the R ineq package. Three approaches were used to assess CDR3 similarity: GLIPH, Hamming distance and a shared triplet metric. TCRdb took the public reads, trimmed them with fastp at Q25, ran MiXCR for clone calling and kept in-frame beta chains. Rows merge per CDR3 protein into single entries with the most common DNA and genes. The V and J calls and clone size are TCRdb's, not the authors'. Here the sample has more than 85,000 distinct CDR3 sequences; 6.9% occur a single time. The ten largest clones represent about 1.1% of the sample.

Sample treatment or condition, as interpreted from the label and publication: PENTA 11 planned treatment interruption arm or continuous ART arm. The participants, all children from the United Kingdom aged 2 to 15 years, had been on at least three-drug ART for a minimum of 24 weeks. Cryopreserved PBMCs containing at least 5 million viable cells were required, and four candidate patients were excluded because of low viable PBMC yield. Naive CD4+ CD45RA+ CD45RO- T cells were FACS-sorted from thawed PBMCs on a FACSAria III cell sorter. The sorted cells were fixed, and RNA was then extracted with the RNeasy FFPE kit and afterward with the RNeasy Micro kit. From the cysteine up to the phenylalanine, the CDR3 has a length of 13 residues. Only the CDR3 part of the read is kept: 39 bases, read in frame from the first base. The junction shows trimming of 1 base on V and 3 bases on J, plus 3 bases between the germline ends. CDR1 and CDR2 (MGHRA, YSYEKL) derive from the germline V gene.

Sequences were derived from CD45RA+ CD4+ T cells from PBMCs, pooled from several time points, sampled from a donor given antiretroviral therapy, either interrupted or continuous. The sample's cell subset or site label, decoded: naive CD4+ CD45RA+ CD45RO- T cells. This receptor was taken from a pool of human donors with HIV. Recombination joined TRBV4-1 with TRBJ2-2, with the D gene call left open. The DNA sequence follows: TGCGCCAGCAGCCAAGGGCACACCGGGGAGCTGTTTTTT. Translated, this is CASSQGHTGELFF.